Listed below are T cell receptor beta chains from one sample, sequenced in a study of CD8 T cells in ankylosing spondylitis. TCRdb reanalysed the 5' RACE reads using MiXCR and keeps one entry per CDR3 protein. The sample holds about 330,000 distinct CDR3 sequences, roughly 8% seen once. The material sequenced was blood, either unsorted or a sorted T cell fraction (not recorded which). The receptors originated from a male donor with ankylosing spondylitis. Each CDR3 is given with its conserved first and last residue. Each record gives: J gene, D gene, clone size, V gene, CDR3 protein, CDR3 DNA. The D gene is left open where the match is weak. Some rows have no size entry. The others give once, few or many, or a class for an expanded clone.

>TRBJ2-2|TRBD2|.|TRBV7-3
CASSPRAGRTGELFF
TGTGCCAGCAGCCCCCGAGCGGGGCGGACCGGGGAGCTGTTTTTT
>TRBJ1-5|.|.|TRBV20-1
CSAENFDSYSNQPQHF
TGCAGTGCTGAAAACTTTGACAGCTATAGCAATCAGCCCCAGCATTTT
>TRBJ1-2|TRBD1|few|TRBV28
CASSLRQGALGGYTF
TGTGCCAGCAGTCTAAGACAGGGGGCGCTCGGGGGCTACACCTTC
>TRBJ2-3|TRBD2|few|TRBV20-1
CSAPRTSGSTDTQYF
TGCAGTGCTCCCCGGACTAGCGGGAGTACAGATACGCAGTATTTT
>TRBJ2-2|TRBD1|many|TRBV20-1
CSARALIPGQGYTGELFF
TGCAGTGCTAGAGCCTTAATCCCGGGACAGGGTTACACCGGGGAGCTGTTTTTT
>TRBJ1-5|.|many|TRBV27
CASSDMYSNQPQHF
TGTGCCAGCAGTGACATGTATAGCAATCAGCCCCAGCATTTT
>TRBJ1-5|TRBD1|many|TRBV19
CASRDRGNQPQHF
TGTGCCAGCCGGGACAGGGGCAATCAGCCCCAGCATTTT
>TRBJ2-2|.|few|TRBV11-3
CASSLKTTVNTGELFF
TGTGCCAGCAGCTTAAAAACTACCGTTAACACCGGGGAGCTGTTTTTT
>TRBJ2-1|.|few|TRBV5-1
CASDPGTRDEQFF
TGCGCCAGCGATCCGGGGACGAGGGATGAGCAGTTCTTC
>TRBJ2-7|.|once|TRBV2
CASITGNPYEQYF
TGTGCCAGCATCACAGGGAACCCGTACGAGCAGTACTTC
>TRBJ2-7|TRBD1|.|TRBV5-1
CASSSTGGAPYEQYF
TGCGCCAGCAGCTCTACAGGGGGCGCCCCATACGAGCAGTACTTC
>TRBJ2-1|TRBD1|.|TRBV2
CASSMDRAYNEQFF
TGTGCCAGCAGTATGGACAGGGCCTACAATGAGCAGTTCTTC
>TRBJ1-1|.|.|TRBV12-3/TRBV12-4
CASRKTNTEAFF
TGTGCCAGCAGGAAGACGAACACTGAAGCTTTCTTT
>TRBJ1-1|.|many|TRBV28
CASSPPTGTNTEAFF
TGTGCCAGCAGCCCTCCCACAGGGACCAACACTGAAGCTTTCTTT
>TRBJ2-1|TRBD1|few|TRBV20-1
CSARDVGTGLNEQFF
TGCAGTGCTAGAGACGTAGGGACAGGGCTAAATGAGCAGTTCTTC
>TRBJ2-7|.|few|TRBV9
CASSSGSPYEQYF
TGTGCCAGCAGCTCCGGGAGTCCCTACGAGCAGTACTTC
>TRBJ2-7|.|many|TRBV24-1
CATSDLNTDEQYF
TGTGCCACCAGTGACTTGAACACCGACGAGCAGTACTTC